This TCR beta chain was sequenced in a study of PD-1 blockade in classical Hodgkin lymphoma. Some clones are missing from TCRdb's copy, which holds only in-frame ones; the method was immunoSEQ multiplex PCR. The data contain some 10,000 clones, 80% to 90% of them singletons. The CDR3 is 12 residues long. Germline-derived CDR1 and CDR2 are MNHEY and SVGAGI. Time point: cycle 4 day 1 (C4D1), after less than 7 weeks of nivolumab. Relapse was seen in all patients after autologous stem cell transplantation, and brentuximab vedotin exposure was variable. Investigators obtained CD8+ T cells from thawed PBMCs by magnetic negative selection.

The specimen comprised CD8+ T cells from blood, sampled before the fourth cycle of nivolumab. This TCR was recovered from a human donor with classical Hodgkin lymphoma. The donor label of this sample is uncertain. The J gene is TRBJ2-5, the V gene TRBV6-5, with unresolved D. TRBJ2-7 matches the DNA end more closely, so the J call is doubtful. The CDR3 here is CASSPDLYEQYF. CDR3 sequence (DNA): TGTGCCAGCAGCCCGGACCTCTACGAGCAGTACTTC.